Listed below are T cell receptor beta chains from one sample, sequenced in a study of CD8 T cells in ankylosing spondylitis. Using its own MiXCR run on the 5' RACE reads, TCRdb lists one record per CDR3 protein. The profile covers under 950,000 distinct CDR3 sequences, with 15% to 20% appearing a single time and about 19% taken by the ten largest. Source material: blood, either unsorted or a sorted T cell fraction (not recorded which). These receptors were taken from a male donor with ankylosing spondylitis. Each CDR3 is given with its conserved first and last residue. The D gene is left open where the match is weak. A clone size is listed for some rows: how often the clone was seen (once, few, many), or a class if it is expanded.

TRBV12-3/TRBV12-4	TRBJ2-7	TRBD1	many	CASSFQGAYEQYF	TGTGCCAGCAGTTTCCAGGGGGCCTACGAGCAGTACTTC
TRBV20-1	TRBJ1-6	.	.	CSARDLENSYNSPLHF	TGCAGTGCTAGAGATCTGGAAAACTCCTATAATTCACCCCTCCACTTT
TRBV4-2	TRBJ1-3	TRBD1	.	CASSPSQGAKDTIYF	TGTGCCAGCAGCCCATCACAGGGGGCTAAGGACACCATATATTTT
TRBV9	TRBJ2-1	.	few	CASSVGAYGSYNEQFF	TGTGCCAGCAGCGTAGGGGCGTACGGCTCCTACAATGAGCAGTTCTTC
TRBV7-2	TRBJ1-2	TRBD1	few	CASSYGQGPNYGYTF	TGTGCCAGCAGCTACGGACAGGGTCCTAACTATGGCTACACCTTC
TRBV20-1	TRBJ1-1	.	.	CSARTGYGGTEAFF	TGCAGTGCTAGGACAGGCTACGGGGGCACTGAAGCTTTCTTT
TRBV20-1	TRBJ2-3	TRBD2	.	CSALPLAETTDTQYF	TGCAGTGCCCTTCCTCTAGCGGAAACCACAGATACGCAGTATTTT
TRBV13	TRBJ2-7	.	.	CASSLNGGGTYEQYF	TGTGCCAGCAGCTTAAACGGTGGCGGAACCTACGAGCAGTACTTC
TRBV12-3/TRBV12-4	TRBJ1-5	.	few	CASSTQWGNQPQHF	TGTGCCAGCAGCACACAATGGGGCAATCAGCCCCAGCATTTT
TRBV11-2	TRBJ2-2	.	.	CASSRGGGGELFF	TGTGCCAGCAGCAGGGGAGGTGGCGGGGAGCTGTTTTTT
TRBV24-1	TRBJ2-1	.	few	CATLDQYNEQFF	TGTGCCACTCTGGACCAGTACAATGAGCAGTTCTTC
TRBV5-1	TRBJ2-7	TRBD1	.	CASSLKGQGVFAYEQYF	TGCGCCAGCAGCTTGAAAGGACAGGGTGTATTCGCCTACGAGCAGTACTTC
TRBV29-1	TRBJ1-2	.	.	CSVVGGEGYTF	TGCAGCGTTGTAGGGGGGGAGGGCTACACCTTC
TRBV7-2	TRBJ2-2	.	few	CASSLSAGLFF	TGTGCCAGCAGCTTATCTGCGGGGCTGTTTTTT
TRBV5-1	TRBJ2-1	.	many	CASSFPGGAYNEQFF	TGCGCCAGCAGCTTTCCAGGGGGGGCCTACAATGAGCAGTTCTTC
TRBV20-1	TRBJ2-1	TRBD2	few	CSAHPSLAGKEQFF	TGCAGTGCCCACCCCAGTCTAGCGGGAAAAGAGCAGTTCTTC
TRBV24-1	TRBJ2-3	.	.	CATSDSHTDTQYF	TGTGCCACCAGTGATTCCCACACAGATACGCAGTATTTT
TRBV5-1	TRBJ2-1	TRBD1	few	CASSLVGTGGAGNEQFF	TGCGCCAGCAGCTTGGTAGGGACAGGGGGCGCGGGGAATGAGCAGTTCTTC
TRBV5-5	TRBJ1-5	.	.	CASSLAAQPQHF	TGTGCCAGCAGCTTGGCAGCTCAGCCCCAGCATTTT
TRBV12-3/TRBV12-4	TRBJ2-2	.	.	CASSFWGSDTGELFF	TGTGCCAGCAGTTTCTGGGGAAGCGACACCGGGGAGCTGTTTTTT
TRBV7-9	TRBJ1-2	TRBD1	few	CASSFADRAAVGYTF	TGTGCCAGCAGCTTCGCAGACAGGGCAGCGGTTGGCTACACCTTC
TRBV2	TRBJ1-6	.	.	CASSGGRLNSPLHF	TGTGCCAGCAGTGGCGGCAGGCTGAATTCACCCCTCCACTTT
TRBV12-5	TRBJ2-1	.	.	CASAFTGLYNEQFF	TGTGCTAGTGCCTTTACAGGACTTTACAATGAGCAGTTCTTC
TRBV27	TRBJ2-2	.	few	CASSSSANTGELFF	TGTGCCAGCAGCTCCTCTGCGAACACCGGGGAGCTGTTTTTT
TRBV29-1	TRBJ1-4	.	.	CSVGPWGANEKLFF	TGCAGCGTCGGCCCTTGGGGGGCTAATGAAAAACTGTTTTTT
TRBV10-3	TRBJ1-1	TRBD1	few	CAISETGTGRNTEAFF	TGTGCCATCAGTGAAACCGGGACAGGGAGGAACACTGAAGCTTTCTTT
TRBV11-2	TRBJ2-2	TRBD2	few	CASSSWTSGATGELFF	TGTGCCAGCAGCTCCTGGACTAGTGGTGCCACCGGGGAGCTGTTTTTT
TRBV7-9	TRBJ2-1	TRBD2	.	CASSLARGALKYEQFF	TGTGCCAGCAGCTTAGCGCGGGGGGCGCTTAAATATGAGCAGTTCTTC
TRBV12-3/TRBV12-4	TRBJ1-1	.	.	CASSVASAEAFF	TGTGCCAGCAGTGTGGCATCGGCTGAAGCTTTCTTT
TRBV5-1	TRBJ2-7	.	.	CASSLSQPGIYEQYF	TGCGCCAGCAGCTTGTCACAGCCGGGGATCTACGAGCAGTACTTC
TRBV28	TRBJ2-1	TRBD1	.	CASSLRGLDRDSYNEQFF	TGTGCCAGCAGTTTACGGGGACTGGACAGGGACTCCTACAATGAGCAGTTCTTC
TRBV27	TRBJ2-5	.	.	CASRLAGGGTQYF	TGTGCCAGCCGCCTAGCAGGGGGAGGGACCCAGTACTTC
TRBV12-5	TRBJ2-4	TRBD2	.	CASGLVVERGLAKNIQYF	TGTGCTAGTGGTTTGGTAGTCGAGCGGGGACTAGCCAAAAACATTCAGTACTTC
TRBV6-5	TRBJ2-1	.	.	CASSYSGSISYNEQFF	TGTGCCAGCAGTTACTCGGGTAGTATCTCCTACAATGAGCAGTTCTTC
TRBV6-8	TRBJ1-3	.	.	CASSYSGGNTIYF	TGTGCCAGCAGTTACTCGGGTGGAAACACCATATATTTT
TRBV3-1	TRBJ1-3	.	few	CASRPASGNTIYF	TGTGCCAGCAGACCGGCCTCTGGAAACACCATATATTTT
TRBV12-3/TRBV12-4	TRBJ2-5	.	many	CASSFMETQYF	TGTGCCAGCAGTTTCATGGAGACCCAGTACTTC
TRBV12-3/TRBV12-4	TRBJ2-7	TRBD1	few	CASSFRQGAHYEQYF	TGTGCCAGCAGTTTTAGGCAGGGGGCTCATTACGAGCAGTACTTC
TRBV28	TRBJ1-5	.	.	CASGLGGSNQPQHF	TGTGCCAGTGGTCTGGGGGGTTCCAATCAGCCCCAGCATTTT
TRBV12-3/TRBV12-4	TRBJ1-2	.	.	CASSLRKNYGYTF	TGTGCCAGCAGCCTCAGGAAAAACTATGGCTACACCTTC
TRBV11-2	TRBJ2-7	TRBD2	.	CASSLVPAGVRYEQYF	TGTGCCAGCAGCTTAGTACCAGCGGGAGTTCGCTACGAGCAGTACTTC
TRBV6-1	TRBJ1-1	.	.	CASSKTLSRMNTEAFF	TGTGCCAGCAGTAAGACCCTTAGCCGTATGAACACTGAAGCTTTCTTT
TRBV12-3/TRBV12-4	TRBJ2-2	.	few	CASSFIKGANTGELFF	TGTGCCAGCAGTTTCATAAAGGGGGCGAACACCGGGGAGCTGTTTTTT
TRBV3-1	TRBJ2-3	.	.	CASSLNLASTSTDTQYF	TGTGCCAGCAGCCTCAATCTAGCTTCTACCAGCACAGATACGCAGTATTTT
TRBV20-1	TRBJ2-3	.	.	CSAEDISTDTQYF	TGCAGTGCTGAGGACATAAGCACAGATACGCAGTATTTT
TRBV5-1	TRBJ2-7	.	few	CASRVAGAYEQYF	TGCGCCAGCAGGGTGGCAGGAGCCTACGAGCAGTACTTC
TRBV7-9	TRBJ1-1	.	few	CASSPVSTEAFF	TGTGCCAGCAGCCCCGTAAGCACTGAAGCTTTCTTT
TRBV9	TRBJ1-4	.	.	CASSTPQGRGEKLFF	TGTGCCAGCAGCACACCTCAGGGCCGGGGTGAAAAACTGTTTTTT
TRBV19	TRBJ2-4	TRBD1	few	CASSILGQGATKNIQYF	TGTGCCAGTAGTATATTGGGCCAGGGGGCCACCAAAAACATTCAGTACTTC